The 23 T cell receptor beta chains below come from one sample, sequenced in a study of T cells in Graves' hyperthyroidism and ophthalmopathy. The TCR beta CDR3 regions underwent amplification using RNA transcripts as the source. The HTBI set primed first-round TCR CDR3 RT-PCR. TCRdb redid the calling of the multiplex PCR reads with MiXCR, one entry per CDR3 protein. The sample holds about 400,000 distinct CDR3 sequences, roughly 14% seen once. Sample: blood. Receptors originate from a woman aged 18-29 years with Graves' hyperthyroidism that later progressed to Graves' ophthalmopathy.

This clonotype was counted at least ten times. The chain uses TRBV10-2 and TRBJ1-5; TRBD1 is a possible D gene (6 bases). Trimming left V 5 bases short and J 3 bases short, with 11 bases between. The CDR3 is 14 amino acids. Germline V gives CDR1 WSHSY, CDR2 SAAADI. Written as DNA, the CDR3 is TGCGCCAGCAGTACAGGGTGGGCCAATCAGCCCCAGCATTTT. Its protein product is CASSTGWANQPQHF.

Many counts were recorded for this clonotype. The V call is TRBV29-1, the J call TRBJ2-4; tentatively, D is TRBD1 (6 bases). V was cut by 7 bases and J by 3 bases, with 13 bases left in between. This CDR3 comprises 13 residues. Germline V gives CDR1 SQVTM, CDR2 ANQGSEA. The CDR3 sequence is CSATRGGKNIQYF. The CDR3 DNA is TGCAGCGCTACCAGGGGTGGCAAAAACATTCAGTACTTC.

About this clonotype: A read error may be the cause here, since a much bigger clone is one base away. This chain joins TRBV27 and TRBJ1-3; TRBD1 matches at 8 bases. Germline loops: CDR1 MNHEY, CDR2 SMNVEV (reference sequence). There are 14 residues in the CDR3. In DNA form, the CDR3 reads TGTGCCACCGCCGACAGGGGCTCTGGAGACACCATATATTTT. The encoded protein is CATADRGSGDTIYF.

There are many counts of this clonotype. CDR3 sequence (DNA): TGTGCCAGCAGTTTAGCGCTGGTAGCCAAAAACATTCAGTACTTC. This codes for CASSLALVAKNIQYF. The chain recombines TRBV12-3 or TRBV12-4 with TRBJ2-4; D not resolved. The germline V and J ends were trimmed by 0 bases and 0 bases, with 6 bases remaining between them. This CDR3 is 15 amino acids long.

V gene TRBV6-2 or TRBV6-3 combines with J gene TRBJ2-5; no clear D gene. In germline, CDR1 is MNHEY, CDR2 SVGEGT. V dropped 4 bases and J dropped 2 bases, with 5 bases sitting between them. The CDR3 runs to 12 residues. The DNA for the CDR3 is TGTGCCAGCAGTTGGAATCAAGAGACCCAGTACTTC. Translation gives CASSWNQETQYF.

This clonotype was found many times. V and J are TRBV6-2 or TRBV6-3 and TRBJ2-5; a possible D gene is TRBD1 (6 bases). The germline V gene encodes CDR1 MNHEY and CDR2 SVGEGT. The CDR3 length is 15 residues. The V end lost 0 bases, the J end lost 2 bases, and 10 bases lay between the germline ends. The CDR3 loop is CASSYSWGQQETQYF. CDR3 bases: TGTGCCAGCAGTTACTCGTGGGGACAACAAGAGACCCAGTACTTC.

This clonotype was recorded a few times. CDR3 sequence (DNA): TGTGCCAGCAGCCGAGGACTAGCGGATTGGACCGGGGAGCTGTTTTTT. It codes for CASSRGLADWTGELFF. The rearrangement links TRBV3-1 to TRBJ2-2, with TRBD2 matching 10 bases. The V gene end was trimmed by 4 bases and the J gene end by 5 bases; junction bases not matched to a gene: 7. The germline gives CDR1 LGHDT, CDR2 YNNKEL (reference sequence). The CDR3 has 16 residues.

Written as DNA, the CDR3 is TGCAGTGCTAGACTTTCGACATATCTATACTCTGGGGCCAACGTCCTGACTTTC. Its translation: CSARLSTYLYSGANVLTF. The chain employs TRBV20-1 and TRBJ2-6; D is undetermined. Germline V gives CDR1 DFQATT, CDR2 SNEGSKA (reference sequence). The CDR3 runs 18 residues. V dropped 2 bases and J dropped 0 bases, with 17 bases sitting between them.

This clonotype turned up a few times. The rearrangement uses TRBV7-6 and TRBJ2-1, with 9 bases aligning to TRBD2. CDR1 SGHVS and CDR2 FNYEAQ come from the germline V gene. This CDR3 is 14 amino acids long. V shed 8 bases, J shed 5 bases, and the junction held 7 bases outside the gene matches. The CDR3: CASALAGANNEQFF. CDR3 nucleotides: TGTGCCAGCGCCTTAGCGGGAGCTAACAATGAGCAGTTCTTC.

In this sample, this clonotype turned up many times. This chain uses TRBV30 with TRBJ1-1; 8 nucleotides agree with TRBD1. Per the germline V gene, CDR1 is GTSNPN and CDR2 is SVGIG (reference sequence). The CDR3 is 12 residues long. The ends lost 8 bases at V and 4 bases at J; junction bases unmatched: 6. CDR3 sequence: CARGQEVTEAFF. CDR3 DNA sequence: TGTGCCAGGGGACAGGAGGTCACTGAAGCTTTCTTT.

Only a few counts were recorded for this clonotype. The CDR3 spells CASSPRTGSTGELFF. The CDR3 bases are TGTGCCAGCAGCCCGAGGACAGGGTCGACCGGGGAGCTGTTTTTT. This chain links TRBV6-2 or TRBV6-3 with TRBJ2-2; TRBD1 aligns across 8 bases. The CDR3 is 15 residues long. CDR1 and CDR2 (germline): MNHEY, SVGEGT. The junction had 8 bases not matched to a gene; V was cut back by 6 bases and J by 5 bases.

This clonotype was found a few times. The chain is built from TRBV25-1 and TRBJ1-2; a possible D gene is TRBD1 (5 bases). With 5 bases removed from V and 13 bases from J, the gap between germline ends came to 20 bases. Germline CDR1 is MGHDK and CDR2 is SYGVNS. The CDR3 is 13 residues long. CDR3 DNA sequence: TGTGCCAGCAGTTTTTCGGAATCAGGGTTTCGCACCTTC. The encoded protein is CASSFSESGFRTF.

This clonotype was seen ten or more times. This chain connects TRBV7-2 to TRBJ1-5; weak D call: TRBD1 (5 bases). Per the germline V gene, CDR1 is SGHTA and CDR2 is FQGNSA. Trimming shortened V by 1 base and J by 3 bases, and 10 bases separated the two germline ends. CDR3 length: 15 amino acids. CDR3 DNA sequence: TGTGCCAGCAGCTTAGTCGAGGGGTACAATCAGCCCCAGCATTTT. Amino acid sequence: CASSLVEGYNQPQHF. The full variable domain, in which reference TRBV7-2 and TRBJ1-5 provide the parts outside the CDR3, is GAGVSQSPSNKVTEKGKDVELRCDPISGHTALYWYRQSLGQGLEFLIYFQGNSAPDKSGLPSDRFSAERTGGSVSTLTIQRTQQEDSAVYLCASSLVEGYNQPQHFGDGTRLSIL.

This clonotype was detected ten times or more. V and J are TRBV28 and TRBJ1-4; 7 bases fit TRBD1. The J segment lost 5 bases and the V segment lost 5 bases, leaving 8 bases of the junction unmatched. This CDR3 comprises 15 residues. Germline values: CDR1 MDHEN, CDR2 SYDVKM. The DNA for the CDR3 is TGTGCCAGCAGTCTGTCCTCGGGACAGAATGAAAAACTGTTTTTT. This translates into CASSLSSGQNEKLFF.

This clonotype was counted ten times or more. The chain combines TRBV20-1 with TRBJ2-2, with a weak D call TRBD2 (5 bases). This CDR3 is built from 15 residues. The V and J ends lost 3 bases and 5 bases respectively, with 16 bases between them. Per the germline V gene, CDR1 is DFQATT and CDR2 is SNEGSKA (reference sequence). DNA of the CDR3: TGCAGTGCTAGCAAGGACTCCCCGAGGACCGGGGAGCTGTTTTTT. This translates into CSASKDSPRTGELFF.

A word on this clonotype: This may arise from a read error, as a much more abundant clone is one base away. The chain uses TRBV5-1 and TRBJ2-7, with 8 bases aligning to TRBD2. Per germline, CDR1 SGHRS and CDR2 YFSETQ. The CDR3 is made up of 14 amino acids. The CDR3 here is CASSLGSGTYEPYF. The CDR3, as DNA: TGCGCCAGCAGCTTGGGTAGCGGGACCTACGAGCCGTACTTC.

CDR3 residues: CSVESRGAGTEAFF. The CDR3 bases are TGCAGCGTTGAGTCCCGGGGGGCCGGGACTGAAGCTTTCTTT. The chain is built from TRBV29-1 and TRBJ1-1; weak D call: TRBD1 (6 bases). The CDR3 loop spans 14 amino acids. Trimming shortened V by 3 bases and J by 5 bases, and 16 bases separated the two germline ends. The germline V gene encodes CDR1 SQVTM and CDR2 ANQGSEA.

This clonotype was found many times. This sequence joins TRBV5-1 and TRBJ2-2; 7 bases map to TRBD1. Germline V CDR1 and CDR2: SGHRS, YFSETQ. CDR3 size: 15 residues. With V trimmed by 2 bases and J by 2 bases, 3 bases remained unmatched. The DNA for the CDR3 is TGCGCCAGCAGCTTCCGGGACAGTAACACCGGGGAGCTGTTTTTT. This codes for CASSFRDSNTGELFF.

This clonotype was recorded many times. This chain joins TRBV6-2 or TRBV6-3 and TRBJ2-7; D could derive from TRBD1 or TRBD2 (5 bases each). This CDR3 region has 15 residues. Trimming removed 6 bases from V and 9 bases from J, with 24 bases in between. CDR1 MNHEY and CDR2 SVGEGT come from the germline V gene. The DNA of the CDR3 is TGTGCCAGCAGAAGTTTAGTCGAGGGGCCGGAGGTGCAGTACTTC. Protein: CASRSLVEGPEVQYF.

This chain connects TRBV10-3 to TRBJ2-7; no definite D call. Trimming removed 4 bases at V and 5 bases at J, with 21 bases between. The CDR3 extends over 16 amino acids. Germline V gene sequence: CDR1 ENHRY, CDR2 SYGVKD. The CDR3 loop is CAISGIPGPGSHEQYF. The CDR3 nucleotides are TGTGCCATCAGTGGAATACCGGGCCCCGGAAGCCACGAGCAGTACTTC.

The sample holds many counts of this clonotype. The chain links TRBV7-9 to TRBJ1-2; D is possibly TRBD1 (5 bases). V was trimmed by 5 bases and J by 0 bases, leaving 13 bases between them. Per germline, CDR1 SEHNR and CDR2 FQNEAQ (reference sequence). The CDR3 runs 15 residues. The CDR3 loop reads CASSPGTVANYGYTF. DNA for the CDR3: TGTGCCAGCAGCCCCGGGACTGTAGCTAACTATGGCTACACCTTC.

This chain connects TRBV19 to TRBJ1-5, with D unresolved. CDR1 and CDR2 from the germline V gene are LNHDA and SQIVND (reference sequence). This CDR3 comprises 17 residues. V lost 3 bases and J 0 bases, leaving 15 bases between the germline ends. The CDR3 is CASSIGVRGNSNQPQHF. CDR3 in DNA: TGTGCCAGTAGTATCGGCGTCCGGGGAAATAGCAATCAGCCCCAGCATTTT.

The rearrangement joins TRBV9 to TRBJ1-1, with 10 bases aligning to TRBD1. The CDR3 runs 14 residues. J was trimmed by 11 bases and V by 0 bases; bases with no gene match: 7. Germline V gene data show CDR1 as SGDLS and CDR2 as YYNGEE. In DNA, the CDR3 is TGTGCCAGCAGCGTAGGGGGACAGGGGTCCCGCGCTTTCTTT. Protein: CASSVGGQGSRAFF. Full variable domain (rest looked up from reference TRBV9 and TRBJ1-1): DSGVTQTPKHLITATGQRVTLRCSPRSGDLSVYWYQQSLDQGLQFLIQYYNGEERAKGNILERFSAQQFPDLHSELNLSSLELGDSALYFCASSVGGQGSRAFFGQGTRLTVV.